Here is one T cell receptor beta chain with its context. This sample was taken from a study of control samples from healthy donors and cancer patients. V was pared by 0 bases and J by 6 bases, with 11 bases between. The CDR3 runs to 14 residues. The germline CDR1 and CDR2 sequences are MGHRA and YSYEKL. Measured with immunoSEQ multiplex PCR; TCRdb has only the in-frame clones, and not every one. The data contain 150,000 to 170,000 clones, approximately 94% of them seen just once; the ten biggest clones take up 5.5% to 6%. The TCR comes from a man aged 40-55 years in good health. Sequencing was done on a sample of blood. V gene TRBV4-1 combines with J gene TRBJ1-1; D gene uncertain. Here the CDR3 reads CASSQDGETAEAFF. In DNA, the CDR3 is TGCGCCAGCAGCCAAGACGGGGAGACGGCTGAAGCTTTCTTT.